The rows below give T cell receptor beta chains drawn from one sample of a study of cytomegalovirus exposure and HLA in healthy donors. Libraries were prepared by immunoSEQ multiplex PCR; TCRdb keeps only in-frame clonotypes and omits some of them. The sample holds 70,000 or so clones. Specimen: PBMCs. The source is a man aged 35 to 55 in good health and CMV-seronegative. Both conserved end residues are part of each CDR3. D genes are given only for firm matches.

D	V	J	DNA	CDR3
TRBD1	TRBV6-4	TRBJ1-1	TGTGCCAGCTTCGGGACAGGGTTATTGGACACTGAAGCTTTCTTT	CASFGTGLLDTEAFF
-	TRBV6-1	TRBJ2-7	TGTGCCAGCATAGACAGGGACTCGGGCTTCTACGAGCAGTACTTC	CASIDRDSGFYEQYF
-	TRBV29-1	TRBJ1-3	TGCAGCGTTGAAGAGTGGGGCAACACCATATATTTT	CSVEEWGNTIYF
-	TRBV30	TRBJ2-7	TGTGCCTGGAGCCCCTACACTAGGATCCACGAGCAGTACTTC	CAWSPYTRIHEQYF
TRBD1	TRBV5-1	TRBJ1-2	TGCGCCAGCAGCTTGTTTCAGGGGGCGGCAAACTATGGCTACACCTTC	CASSLFQGAANYGYTF
-	TRBV30	TRBJ1-1	TGTGCCTGGAGTCCCCAGGGAGGGGCCTTTTCCAAAGCTTTCTTT	CAWSPQGGAFSKAFF
TRBD2	TRBV11-2	TRBJ2-3	TGTGCCAGCAGCTTAGGCGGGGGGGCGAATACGCAGTATTTT	CASSLGGGANTQYF
TRBD2	TRBV25-1	TRBJ2-7	TGTGCCAGCAGGGGGACTAGCGGATACGAGCAGTACTTC	CASRGTSGYEQYF
TRBD1	TRBV5-1	TRBJ2-7	TGCGCCAGCAGCTTGACGAGGGGGCCCTACGAGCAGTACTTC	CASSLTRGPYEQYF
-	TRBV4-1	TRBJ1-1	TGCGCCAGCAGCCCGGTTGGTAGAAAGAACACTGAAGCTTTCTTT	CASSPVGRKNTEAFF
-	TRBV5-1	TRBJ1-1	TGCGCCAGCAGTTTGGGCAGGCTGACCCCGAACACTGAAGCTTTCTTT	CASSLGRLTPNTEAFF
TRBD1	TRBV18	TRBJ1-1	TGTGCCAGCTCACCGACGGGACAGGGTACGGGAGCTTTCTTT	CASSPTGQGTGAFF
TRBD2	TRBV15	TRBJ2-5	TGTGCCACCAGCACCCGTTTCGGGGAGGGCCAAGAGACCCAGTACTTC	CATSTRFGEGQETQYF
TRBD1	TRBV7-9	TRBJ1-1	TGTGCCGCACAGGGGACTGGACGTCGAGACACTGAAGCTTTCTTT	CAAQGTGRRDTEAFF
TRBD1	TRBV27	TRBJ1-1	TGTGCCAGCAGTCCTAGCCCGGGACAGGGTGTGACTGAAGCTTTCTTT	CASSPSPGQGVTEAFF
-	TRBV5-1	TRBJ1-6	TGCGCCAGCAGCTTAGAGGTGGATTCACCCCTCCACTTT	CASSLEVDSPLHF
TRBD1	TRBV18	TRBJ1-2	TGTGCCAGCTCACCCCAGACAGGGAACTATGGCTACACCTTC	CASSPQTGNYGYTF
-	TRBV4-2	TRBJ1-3	TGTGCCAGCAGCCAAGATTTTCGGGGCTCTGGAAACACCATATATTTT	CASSQDFRGSGNTIYF
TRBD2	TRBV5-1	TRBJ2-1	TGCGCCAGCAGCTTACCCGGGCTAGCGGGGCCCGACAATGAGCAGTTCTTC	CASSLPGLAGPDNEQFF
-	TRBV10-3	TRBJ2-3	TGTGCCATCAGTGACCTCCCCGCCGGGACACTTATCACAGATACGCAGTATTTT	CAISDLPAGTLITDTQYF
TRBD2	TRBV9	TRBJ2-3	TGTGCCAGCAGCGTAGCTTCCGGGGGGTATGAAGATACGCAGTATTTT	CASSVASGGYEDTQYF